Shown below are 5 T cell receptor beta chains from a single sample sequenced in a study of blood T cell repertoires in COVID-19. TCRdb's table, derived via immunoSEQ multiplex PCR, lists solely in-frame clones and lacks some. The sample lists about 100,000 clones, 70% to 90% occurring once. The specimen was peripheral blood. These TCRs come from a man aged 50 to 60 with active COVID-19.

The chain employs TRBV6-5 and TRBJ1-1, with 10 bases fitting TRBD1. In germline, CDR1 is MNHEY, CDR2 SVGAGI. V was clipped by 6 bases and J by 11 bases; unmatched bases: 3. The CDR3 totals 11 residues. CDR3 sequence (DNA): TGTGCCAGCAGGGGACAGGGGTGGGCTTTCTTT. Translation: CASRGQGWAFF.

This CDR3 is CASSFHGKTGNTIYF. DNA for the CDR3: TGTGCCAGCAGCTTCCACGGGAAGACGGGAAACACCATATATTTT. The gene calls are TRBV11-2 and TRBJ1-3; D unresolved. This CDR3 contains 15 residues. Trimming removed 3 bases from V and 4 bases from J, with 13 bases in between. Germline lookup yields CDR1 SGHAT and CDR2 FQNNGV.

The table lists this clone with a count of one. This rearrangement joins TRBV30 to TRBJ1-1, with D hard to call. Trimming pared 2 bases from V and 5 bases from J, leaving 15 bases between. The germline CDR1 and CDR2 sequences are GTSNPN and SVGIG (reference sequence). The CDR3 length is 14 residues. The CDR3 DNA is TGTGCCTGGAGTTGGAGGCAGGCGGTGACTGAAGCTTTCTTT. Its translation is CAWSWRQAVTEAFF.

This clone has a single count. The chain combines TRBV11-2 with TRBJ2-7; D unresolved. Germline V gene sequence: CDR1 SGHAT, CDR2 FQNNGV. The V end lost 2 bases, the J end lost 2 bases, and 7 bases lay between the germline ends. The CDR3 runs 13 residues. In nucleotides, the CDR3 is TGTGCCAGCAGCTTATATCGAGCCTACGAGCAGTACTTC. Protein product: CASSLYRAYEQYF.

The chain joins TRBV5-4 to TRBJ2-2; a weak D match, TRBD1 (6 bases). Between the trimmed V and J ends, which lost 0 bases and 5 bases, there was a span of 14 bases. Germline CDR1 reads SGHNT; CDR2 reads YYREEE (reference sequence). The CDR3 is 16 residues long. The CDR3, as DNA: TGTGCCAGCAGCTTGGATTGGGGGCAGACGACCGGGGAGCTGTTTTTT. As protein: CASSLDWGQTTGELFF.